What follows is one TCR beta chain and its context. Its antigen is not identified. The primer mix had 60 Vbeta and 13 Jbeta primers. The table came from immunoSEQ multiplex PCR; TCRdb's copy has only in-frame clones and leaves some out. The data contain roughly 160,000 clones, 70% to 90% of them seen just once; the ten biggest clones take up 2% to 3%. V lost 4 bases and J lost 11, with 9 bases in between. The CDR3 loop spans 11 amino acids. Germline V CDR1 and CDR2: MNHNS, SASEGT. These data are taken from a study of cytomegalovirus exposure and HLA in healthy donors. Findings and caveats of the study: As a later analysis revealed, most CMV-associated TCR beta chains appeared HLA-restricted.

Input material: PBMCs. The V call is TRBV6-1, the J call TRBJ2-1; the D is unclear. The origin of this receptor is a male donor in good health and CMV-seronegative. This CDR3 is CASSVQSQQFF. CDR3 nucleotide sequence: TGTGCCAGCAGTGTACAGAGTCAGCAGTTCTTC.